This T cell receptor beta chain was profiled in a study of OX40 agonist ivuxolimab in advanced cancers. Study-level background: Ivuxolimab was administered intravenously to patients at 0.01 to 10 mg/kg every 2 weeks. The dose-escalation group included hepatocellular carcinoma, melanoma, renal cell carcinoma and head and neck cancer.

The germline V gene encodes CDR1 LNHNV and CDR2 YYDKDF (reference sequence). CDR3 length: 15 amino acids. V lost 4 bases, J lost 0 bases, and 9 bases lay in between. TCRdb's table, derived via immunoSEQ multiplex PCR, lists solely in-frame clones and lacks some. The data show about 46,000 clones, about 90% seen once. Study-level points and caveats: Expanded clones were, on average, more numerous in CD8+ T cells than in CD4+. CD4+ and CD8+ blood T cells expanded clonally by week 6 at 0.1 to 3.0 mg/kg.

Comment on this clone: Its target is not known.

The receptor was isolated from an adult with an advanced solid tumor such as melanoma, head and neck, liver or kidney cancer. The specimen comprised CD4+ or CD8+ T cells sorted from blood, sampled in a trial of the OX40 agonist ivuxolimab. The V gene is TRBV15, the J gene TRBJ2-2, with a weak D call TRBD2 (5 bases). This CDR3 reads CATSIRGSNTGELFF. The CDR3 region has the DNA TGTGCCACCAGCATCCGGGGATCGAACACCGGGGAGCTGTTTTTT.